One and the same sample provided the 29 T cell receptor beta chains below, sequenced in a study of T-cell memory formation after mild COVID-19. TCRdb itself ran the 5' RACE reads through MiXCR, one entry per CDR3 protein. The sample lists about 400,000 distinct CDR3 sequences; more than 20% were seen once. The specimen was PBMCs or a T cell subset sorted from them (not recorded which). Every receptor here comes from an adult woman who had mild COVID-19 (a few samples of this study predate the infection). Cell type and time point are not known.

This chain joins TRBV9 and TRBJ1-5; D uncertain. CDR1 and CDR2 from the germline V gene are SGDLS and YYNGEE. The CDR3 has 14 amino acids. V was trimmed by 0 bases and J by 1 base, leaving 5 bases between them. The CDR3 DNA is TGTGCCAGCAGCGTAGGCTTGAGCAATCAGCCCCAGCATTTT. Amino acids: CASSVGLSNQPQHF. The whole variable domain, filled in from reference TRBV9 and TRBJ1-5, reads DSGVTQTPKHLITATGQRVTLRCSPRSGDLSVYWYQQSLDQGLQFLIQYYNGEERAKGNILERFSAQQFPDLHSELNLSSLELGDSALYFCASSVGLSNQPQHFGDGTRLSIL.

This clonotype has a handful of counts. The V gene is TRBV4-1, the J gene TRBJ2-2; D not certain. Germline loops: CDR1 MGHRA, CDR2 YSYEKL. V was clipped by 0 bases and J by 6 bases, with 8 bases between them. This CDR3 is 14 amino acids long. The CDR3 bases are TGCGCCAGCAGCCAAGATCAGGTGCCCGGGGAGCTGTTTTTT. It codes for CASSQDQVPGELFF.

The genes are TRBV5-6 and TRBJ2-2, with 9 bases that match TRBD1. Germline trimming cut 3 bases from V and 3 bases from J; bases unmatched to any gene: 0. Looked up from germline, CDR1 is SGHDT and CDR2 is YYEEEE. The length of the CDR3 is 14 residues. The CDR3 region has the DNA TGTGCCAGCAGCTGGGACAGGGACACCGGGGAGCTGTTTTTT. Amino acids: CASSWDRDTGELFF. Full variable domain (outside the CDR3, taken from reference TRBV5-6 and TRBJ2-2): DAGVTQSPTHLIKTRGQQVTLRCSPKSGHDTVSWYQQALGQGPQFIFQYYEEEERQRGNFPDRFSGHQFPNYSSELNVNALLLGDSALYLCASSWDRDTGELFFGEGSRLTVL.

The J gene is TRBJ1-4, the V gene TRBV5-1, with 8 bases fitting TRBD1. This CDR3 is 15 amino acids long. V lost 4 bases and J lost 7; bases outside the gene matches: 9. CDR1 and CDR2 from the germline V gene are SGHRS and YFSETQ. The DNA for the CDR3 is TGCGCCAGCAGCCCCGGACAGGGAGGGTTTGAAAAACTGTTTTTT. This translates into CASSPGQGGFEKLFF.

This clonotype was counted between two and nine times. The chain uses TRBV7-9 and TRBJ1-6, with TRBD1 identical over 7 bases. V trimming: 3 bases; J trimming: 6 bases; junction bases outside the gene matches: 2. From germline, CDR1 is SEHNR and CDR2 FQNEAQ (reference sequence). CDR3 length equals 14 residues. The CDR3 bases are TGTGCCAGCAGCTTTAGACAGGGTAATTCACCCCTCCACTTT. It translates to CASSFRQGNSPLHF.

This sequence joins TRBV7-9 and TRBJ2-5; 7 nucleotides match TRBD2. Germline CDR1 and CDR2: SEHNR and FQNEAQ (reference sequence). Trimming removed 2 bases from V and 1 base from J; junction bases left unmatched: 7. The CDR3 consists of 16 residues. The CDR3 coding sequence is TGTGCCAGCAGCTTACGGGGAGGGGCAATCCAAGAGACCCAGTACTTC. Protein sequence: CASSLRGGAIQETQYF.

This clonotype appeared a few times. This chain uses TRBV6-5 with TRBJ1-3; maybe TRBD1 (5 bases). CDR1 and CDR2 (germline): MNHEY, SVGAGI. This CDR3 has 16 amino acids. The V end was cut by 0 bases, the J end by 0 bases, with 9 bases between. The CDR3 DNA sequence: TGTGCCAGCAGTTACTCGGGGGGGACCTCTGGAAACACCATATATTTT. Its translation: CASSYSGGTSGNTIYF.

This clonotype has only a few counts. The V call is TRBV12-3 or TRBV12-4, the J call TRBJ2-7; maybe TRBD1 (6 bases). V was pared by 7 bases and J by 4 bases, with 11 bases between. The CDR3 runs 12 residues. The DNA for the CDR3 is TGTGCCAGCACCACAGGGAATTACGAGCAGTACTTC. Translating gives CASTTGNYEQYF.

This clonotype was observed a handful of times. The chain employs TRBV11-2 and TRBJ2-1, with D perhaps matching TRBD2 (6 bases). Germline V gene data show CDR1 as SGHAT and CDR2 as FQNNGV. V lost 3 bases, J lost 4 bases, and 10 bases lay in between. This CDR3 contains 14 residues. CDR3 sequence reads: CASSLWGEYNEQFF. Here the CDR3 DNA reads TGTGCCAGCAGCTTGTGGGGGGAGTACAATGAGCAGTTCTTC.

The J gene is TRBJ1-2, the V gene TRBV5-1; the D gene is possibly TRBD1 (5 bases). Trimming removed 3 bases at V and 3 bases at J, with 15 bases between. CDR3 length equals 15 residues. Germline V gene data show CDR1 as SGHRS and CDR2 as YFSETQ. The CDR3, as DNA: TGCGCCAGCAGCTACGGGACCGTGAAGGACTATGGCTACACCTTC. The encoded protein is CASSYGTVKDYGYTF. Variable domain in full (rest from reference TRBV5-1 and TRBJ1-2): KAGVTQTPRYLIKTRGQQVTLSCSPISGHRSVSWYQQTPGQGLQFLFEYFSETQRNKGNFPGRFSGRQFSNSRSEMNVSTLELGDSALYLCASSYGTVKDYGYTFGSGTRLTVV.

The genes are TRBV11-2 and TRBJ1-2, with D possibly being TRBD1 (6 bases). This CDR3 is 15 amino acids long. Germline V gene lookup returns CDR1 SGHAT and CDR2 FQNNGV. V was cut by 3 bases and J by 5 bases, with 16 bases left in between. The CDR3 bases are TGTGCCAGCAGCTTTACCACAGGGAGTGGATATGGCTACACCTTC. Encoded protein: CASSFTTGSGYGYTF. Looking up the rest from reference TRBV11-2 and TRBJ1-2 gives the full variable domain: EAGVAQSPRYKIIEKRQSVAFWCNPISGHATLYWYQQILGQGPKLLIQFQNNGVVDDSQLPKDRFSAERLKGVDSTLKIQPAKLEDSAVYLCASSFTTGSGYGYTFGSGTRLTVV.

V and J are TRBV19 and TRBJ2-1; 9 bases map to TRBD2. The germline gives CDR1 LNHDA, CDR2 SQIVND (reference sequence). There are 16 residues in the CDR3. The trim removed 3 bases at V and 2 bases at J, leaving 5 bases unmatched. This CDR3 is CASSMGGLAPYNEQFF. The CDR3 nucleotides are TGTGCCAGTAGTATGGGGGGACTAGCTCCCTACAATGAGCAGTTCTTC.

The chain couples TRBV4-1 to TRBJ2-1, with 7 nucleotides matching TRBD1. The V and J ends lost 5 bases and 16 bases, in that order; junction bases with no gene match: 8. This CDR3 contains 11 residues. Per the germline V gene, CDR1 is MGHRA and CDR2 is YSYEKL. CDR3 sequence (DNA): TGCGCCAGCAGCAGAGACAGGGAACGTTTCTTC. As protein: CASSRDRERFF.

This clonotype was detected a few times. The chain is built from TRBV6-6 and TRBJ2-1, with TRBD2 identical over 10 bases. The CDR3 sequence is 14 residues long. The V gene's germline CDR1 is MNHNY and CDR2 SVGAGI (reference sequence). V gave up 2 bases and J gave up 6 bases; unmatched junction bases: 1. The CDR3 nucleotides are TGTGCCAGCAGTTACGAGCGGGAGGGCAATGAGCAGTTCTTC. Amino acids: CASSYEREGNEQFF.

This clonotype was seen only a few times. The chain employs TRBV27 and TRBJ2-7; 10 bases map to TRBD2. The CDR3 contains 16 residues. CDR1 and CDR2 (germline): MNHEY, SMNVEV (reference sequence). V shed 6 bases, J shed 4 bases, and the junction held 12 bases outside the gene matches. The CDR3 reads CASREWASGSTYEQYF. The DNA of the CDR3 is TGTGCCAGCAGGGAATGGGCTAGCGGGAGTACTTACGAGCAGTACTTC.

In DNA form, the CDR3 reads TGTGCCAGCTCACTACCCCAGCCCAATCAGCCCCAGCATTTT. It yields the protein CASSLPQPNQPQHF. This chain joins TRBV18 and TRBJ1-5, with D unresolved. The V end lost 4 bases, the J end lost 3 bases, and 10 bases lay between the germline ends. Germline CDR1 reads KGHSH; CDR2 reads LQKENI. The CDR3 extends over 14 amino acids. Looking up the rest from reference TRBV18 and TRBJ1-5 gives the full variable domain: NAGVMQNPRHLVRRRGQEARLRCSPMKGHSHVYWYRQLPEEGLKFMVYLQKENIIDESGMPKERFSAEFPKEGPSILRIQQVVRGDSAAYFCASSLPQPNQPQHFGDGTRLSIL.

The rearrangement uses TRBV3-1 and TRBJ1-1; perhaps TRBD1 as D (5 bases). Between the trimmed V and J ends, which lost 6 bases and 3 bases, there was a span of 20 bases. Germline V gives CDR1 LGHDT, CDR2 YNNKEL (reference sequence). The CDR3 sequence is 16 residues long. The CDR3 is CASSPGWGVLDTEAFF. The CDR3 DNA reads TGTGCCAGCAGTCCCGGGTGGGGGGTTCTGGACACTGAAGCTTTCTTT.

This clonotype was seen a few times. V is TRBV18 and J is TRBJ1-1; D perhaps matches TRBD1 (6 bases). V lost 4 bases to trimming and J lost 1 base, with 19 bases between them. The CDR3 extends over 17 amino acids. Germline CDR1 and CDR2: KGHSH and LQKENI. CDR3 in DNA: TGTGCCAGCTCACTATTCGACAGGTCCCCGAAGAACACTGAAGCTTTCTTT. Its translation is CASSLFDRSPKNTEAFF. The entire variable domain, with the rest obtained from reference TRBV18 and TRBJ1-1, is as follows: NAGVMQNPRHLVRRRGQEARLRCSPMKGHSHVYWYRQLPEEGLKFMVYLQKENIIDESGMPKERFSAEFPKEGPSILRIQQVVRGDSAAYFCASSLFDRSPKNTEAFFGQGTRLTVV.

This clonotype was picked up a small number of times. The gene calls are TRBV6-5 and TRBJ1-5; D is possibly TRBD1 (5 bases). CDR3 size: 14 residues. V was trimmed by 2 bases and J by 3 bases, leaving 8 bases between them. The germline V gene encodes CDR1 MNHEY and CDR2 SVGAGI. This chain's CDR3 is CASSYRGYNQPQHF. The CDR3 DNA follows: TGTGCCAGCAGTTACCGGGGGTACAATCAGCCCCAGCATTTT.

This clonotype was counted between two and nine times. The chain employs TRBV12-3 or TRBV12-4 and TRBJ2-1; TRBD2 matches 14 bases. The CDR3 extends over 19 amino acids. The ends lost 3 bases at V and 3 bases at J; junction bases unmatched: 10. The chain's CDR3 is CASSFGTSGGPTHYNEQFF. CDR3 in DNA: TGTGCCAGCAGTTTCGGGACTAGCGGGGGTCCGACCCACTACAATGAGCAGTTCTTC.

In its sample, this clonotype was seen a few times. The V gene is TRBV20-1, the J gene TRBJ2-5; TRBD1 matches at 7 bases. V lost 4 bases, J lost 2 bases, and 10 bases stayed unmatched. The CDR3 extends over 15 amino acids. Germline values: CDR1 DFQATT, CDR2 SNEGSKA (reference sequence). CDR3 bases: TGCAGTGCTATCGGACAGGACAGGACGCAAGAGACCCAGTACTTC. Its translation is CSAIGQDRTQETQYF.

The chain has TRBV3-1 and TRBJ2-5, with D unclear. Trimming removed 2 bases at V and 3 bases at J, with 7 bases between. The CDR3 loop spans 13 amino acids. Per the germline V gene, CDR1 is LGHDT and CDR2 is YNNKEL (reference sequence). CDR3 in DNA: TGTGCCAGCAGCCAACGGACGAAAGAGACCCAGTACTTC. Residues: CASSQRTKETQYF.

The sample holds many counts of this clonotype. The rearrangement joins TRBV3-1 to TRBJ1-4; D uncertain. This CDR3 contains 12 residues. Trimming left V 2 bases short and J 10 bases short, with 8 bases between. Germline CDR1 reads LGHDT; CDR2 reads YNNKEL (reference sequence). The chain's CDR3 is CASSQRRGKLFF. In nucleotides, the CDR3 is TGTGCCAGCAGCCAACGTCGTGGAAAACTGTTTTTT.

This clonotype was seen a few times. The chain links TRBV20-1 to TRBJ1-5; D ambiguous. Trimming cost V 3 bases and J 3 bases, with 9 bases left between them. Germline CDR1 and CDR2: DFQATT and SNEGSKA (reference sequence). CDR3 length: 13 residues. The DNA of the CDR3 is TGCAGTGCTAGGTATCTAGCCAATCAGCCCCAGCATTTT. Protein: CSARYLANQPQHF.

The chain joins TRBV7-9 to TRBJ2-1; the D gene could be TRBD1 or TRBD2 (6 bases each). This CDR3 region has 18 residues. The V and J ends lost 2 bases and 4 bases respectively, with 21 bases between them. Germline assignment: CDR1 SEHNR and CDR2 FQNEAQ (reference sequence). The CDR3: CASSLRGGGGPFYNEQFF. Here the CDR3 DNA reads TGTGCCAGCAGCTTAAGGGGAGGTGGGGGGCCCTTTTACAATGAGCAGTTCTTC.

The chain uses TRBV3-1 and TRBJ1-2, with D unclear. This CDR3 is 12 amino acids long. Germline CDR1 reads LGHDT; CDR2 reads YNNKEL (reference sequence). V lost 5 bases, J lost 0 bases, and 4 bases lay in between. The CDR3: CASSVTNYGYTF. The CDR3 DNA sequence: TGTGCCAGCAGCGTCACTAACTATGGCTACACCTTC.

A few counts support this clonotype. The chain recombines TRBV7-2 with TRBJ1-3; 9 bases align to TRBD1. This CDR3 comprises 15 residues. With V trimmed by 1 base and J by 2 bases, 0 bases remained unmatched. CDR1 is SGHTA, CDR2 FQGNSA, per germline. This chain's CDR3 is CASSLGTGAGNTIYF. The CDR3 DNA follows: TGTGCCAGCAGCTTAGGGACAGGGGCTGGAAACACCATATATTTT.

The chain is built from TRBV30 and TRBJ1-6; D perhaps matches TRBD1 (6 bases). CDR1 is GTSNPN and CDR2 is SVGIG in the germline V gene (reference sequence). The CDR3 loop spans 16 amino acids. V was trimmed by 0 bases and J by 4 bases, leaving 13 bases between them. CDR3 sequence: CAWSVSGVIYNSPLHF. CDR3 coding DNA: TGTGCCTGGAGTGTATCAGGGGTCATTTATAATTCACCCCTCCACTTT.

This clonotype came up a few times. V is TRBV7-6 and J is TRBJ2-2; D perhaps matches TRBD1 (6 bases). V dropped 1 base and J dropped 4 bases, with 10 bases sitting between them. Germline V lookup: CDR1 SGHVS, CDR2 FNYEAQ. The CDR3 is 15 amino acids. The CDR3 DNA sequence: TGTGCCAGCAGCTTAGTACAGGGAAGCACCGGGGAGCTGTTTTTT. This codes for CASSLVQGSTGELFF. The full variable domain, rest sourced from reference TRBV7-6 and TRBJ2-2, is GAGVSQSPRYKVTKRGQDVALRCDPISGHVSLYWYRQALGQGPEFLTYFNYEAQQDKSGLPNDRFSAERPEGSISTLTIQRTEQRDSAMYRCASSLVQGSTGELFFGEGSRLTVL.